This record covers a single TCR beta chain. Germline-derived CDR1 and CDR2 are SEHNR and FQNEAQ (reference sequence). Trimming shortened V by 0 bases and J by 6 bases, and 12 bases separated the two germline ends. This CDR3 comprises 14 residues. The sample comes from a study of shared clonotypes between healthy human individuals. Evenly divided among several immunoSEQ plates was the genomic DNA of each subset. Measured with immunoSEQ multiplex PCR; TCRdb has only the in-frame clones, and not every one. The repertoire consists of some 2.1 million clones, with about 95% occurring once and the leading ten covering roughly 1.1%. Naive CD8 cells comprised CD45RO-negative, CCR7-positively selected cells, excluding terminally differentiated effector memory CD45RA+ cells. Donation came from healthy HIV-negative adults that had no recent acute infections or vaccinations.

The TCR sequence derives from a man between 18 and 35 years old in good health. The chain combines TRBV7-9 with TRBJ2-7; possibly TRBD1 or TRBD2 for D (5 bases each). Sequencing used naive CD8+ T cells sorted from blood. CDR3 amino acids: CASSLAGPLGEQYF. The CDR3 DNA is TGTGCCAGCAGCTTAGCGGGACCTCTTGGCGAGCAGTACTTC.